These 7 T cell receptor beta chains were sequenced from one sample in a study of CD8 T cells in ankylosing spondylitis. TCRdb called the 5' RACE reads again in MiXCR, with one record for every CDR3 protein. The sample holds some 180,000 distinct CDR3 sequences; 15% to 20% are singletons and the top ten take roughly 4.5%. The sample consisted of blood, either unsorted or a sorted T cell fraction (not recorded which). The receptor set was obtained from a male donor under 35 with ankylosing spondylitis or in good health (not recorded which).

This clonotype has at least ten counts. The CDR3 DNA reads as TGTGCCAGCAGCACCACGCAAGCCCAGTACTTC. Its protein is CASSTTQAQYF. The rearrangement uses TRBV12-3 or TRBV12-4 and TRBJ2-5; no definite D call. The CDR3 covers 11 residues. V lost 6 bases and J lost 9, with 11 bases in between.

In its sample, this clonotype was seen many times. The chain uses TRBV12-3 or TRBV12-4 and TRBJ2-6; no clear D. V was cut by 6 bases and J by 2 bases, with 14 bases left in between. The CDR3 totals 16 residues. CDR3 residues: CASRILGQAGANVLTF. In DNA, the CDR3 is TGTGCCAGCAGAATTCTTGGTCAGGCTGGGGCCAACGTCCTGACTTTC.

There are many counts of this clonotype. The chain has TRBV5-5 and TRBJ1-6; the D is unclear. V gave up 4 bases and J gave up 8 bases, with 19 bases separating them. Germline V gene sequence: CDR1 SGHKS, CDR2 YYEKEE (reference sequence). The CDR3 is 16 residues long. In DNA, the CDR3 is TGTGCCAGCAGCCCCCTACCGGGAACATCCGATTCACCCCTCCACTTT. Translation: CASSPLPGTSDSPLHF.

The rearrangement links TRBV7-2 to TRBJ1-5; 8 nucleotides agree with TRBD1. Germline V gene lookup returns CDR1 SGHTA and CDR2 FQGNSA. There are 15 residues in the CDR3. The V segment lost 2 bases and the J segment 4 bases; nucleotides outside the gene matches: 4. For the CDR3, the DNA is TGTGCCAGCAGCTTAACAGGGGGATGGAATCAGCCCCAGCATTTT. It specifies CASSLTGGWNQPQHF.

This clonotype was detected ten times or more. The DNA of the CDR3 is TGTGCCAGCAGCCCGGGACAATACGAGCAGTACTTC. Protein: CASSPGQYEQYF. V and J are TRBV28 and TRBJ2-7, with D possibly TRBD1 on 6 matching bases. V was trimmed by 6 bases and J by 4 bases, leaving 10 bases between them. CDR1 is MDHEN, CDR2 SYDVKM, per germline. The CDR3 contains 12 residues.

This clonotype was counted between two and nine times. A much larger clone sits a single nucleotide away, making a read error possible. V and J are TRBV29-1 and TRBJ1-2; TRBD1 might be the D (5 bases). This CDR3 comprises 13 residues. Germline V CDR1 and CDR2: SQVTM, ANQGSEA. The CDR3 region is CSVERGYDYGYPF. In DNA, the CDR3 is TGCAGCGTTGAGAGGGGATACGACTATGGCTACCCCTTC.

This clonotype was seen ten or more times. Written as DNA, the CDR3 is TGTGCCTGCGCCGTTGAAGCTAACTATGGCTACACCTTC. This encodes CACAVEANYGYTF. The gene calls are TRBV30 and TRBJ1-2; D unclear. V lost 6 bases and J lost 0, with 11 bases in between. Germline CDR1 GTSNPN, CDR2 SVGIG (reference sequence). This CDR3 is 13 amino acids long.